A selection of T cell receptor beta chains follows, all from one sample in a study of blood T cells in healthy people across ages. TCRdb re-called the 5' RACE reads through MiXCR, storing one row per CDR3 protein. The table has about 1.4 million distinct CDR3 sequences, almost 60% seen once. Sequenced sample: blood. These receptors originate from a man aged 18-30 years in good health. Each CDR3 is given with its conserved first and last residue. The order of the fields is V gene, J gene, clone size, D gene, CDR3 DNA, CDR3 protein. D genes are given only for firm matches. A row's size may be missing; if present it is once, few, many or a size class.

TRBV5-1	TRBJ2-2	once	.	TGCGCCAGCAGCTCCGCCTACGGGGAGCTGTTTTTT	CASSSAYGELFF
TRBV28	TRBJ2-5	few	.	TGTGCCAGCAGTTTTAAGAACCAAGAGACCCAGTACTTC	CASSFKNQETQYF
TRBV3-1	TRBJ2-2	.	.	TGTGCCAGCAGCCAAGTTTCGCGGAGACGCGGGGAGCTGTTTTTT	CASSQVSRRRGELFF
TRBV6-5	TRBJ1-6	.	TRBD1	TGTGCCAGCAGAAACGACAGGGGTAATTCACCCCTCCACTTT	CASRNDRGNSPLHF
TRBV27	TRBJ2-1	.	.	TGTGCCAGCAGTTTCGACAGAGTTACCTACAATGAGCAGTTCTTC	CASSFDRVTYNEQFF
TRBV15	TRBJ1-2	.	.	TGTGCCACCAGCAGAGATAAGGGGGGGGCAGGGCCTAACTATGGCTACACCTTC	CATSRDKGGAGPNYGYTF
TRBV20-1	TRBJ2-3	.	TRBD2	TGCAGTGCTAGAGATATGCGGGAGGGGGGCACAGATACGCAGTATTTT	CSARDMREGGTDTQYF
TRBV25-1	TRBJ1-4	.	.	TGTGCCAGCAGTGAATCGGGGGCTCCTAATGAAAAACTGTTTTTT	CASSESGAPNEKLFF
TRBV20-1	TRBJ2-5	.	.	TGCAGTGCTAGAGATTCCGTACAAGAGACCCAGTACTTC	CSARDSVQETQYF
TRBV28	TRBJ2-3	.	TRBD2	TGTGCCAGCAGTTTATGGGGCGGGAGACCCTATCCGCCCCCCACAGATACGCAGTATTTT	CASSLWGGRPYPPPTDTQYF
TRBV12-3/TRBV12-4	TRBJ1-5	once	.	TGTGCCAGCAGCTACCAAGGACAGCTCAATCAGCCCCAGCATTTT	CASSYQGQLNQPQHF
TRBV4-2	TRBJ1-2	.	TRBD1	TGTGCCAGCAGCCAAGTAGGGACAGAACCTAACTATGGCTACACCTTC	CASSQVGTEPNYGYTF
TRBV4-3	TRBJ2-1	.	TRBD1	TGCGCCAGCAGCCAAGTCGTCCGGCAGGGGGTCAACAATGAGCAGTTCTTC	CASSQVVRQGVNNEQFF
TRBV29-1	TRBJ2-3	.	.	TGCAGCGTTGAAACCTGGGCCGGAGACACAGATACGCAGTATTTT	CSVETWAGDTDTQYF
TRBV10-3	TRBJ1-5	.	.	TGTGCCACCGGCCGGGAGAGGAGCAATCAGCCCCAGCATTTT	CATGRERSNQPQHF
TRBV4-1	TRBJ2-7	.	.	TGCGCCAGCAGCCAATGGCAGGGGGAGGCCTACGAGCAGTACTTC	CASSQWQGEAYEQYF
TRBV7-9	TRBJ1-1	few	.	TGTGCCAGCAGCCCGGGACAATTCAACGCTAACACTGAAGCTTTCTTT	CASSPGQFNANTEAFF
TRBV6-5	TRBJ1-1	.	.	TGTGCCAGCAGCGACGGGGGGGCGACAACTGAAGCTTTCTTT	CASSDGGATTEAFF
TRBV6-2/TRBV6-3	TRBJ1-5	once	.	TGTGCCAGCAGCCGCATACCCTTCAGGGGAAGTCAGCCCCAGCATTTT	CASSRIPFRGSQPQHF
TRBV4-1	TRBJ1-4	.	.	TGCGCCAGCAGCCCGACGGGAGCAGGGGATGAAAAACTGTTTTTT	CASSPTGAGDEKLFF
TRBV21-1	TRBJ2-7	few	.	TGTGCCAGCAGCAAAGGAAGTCGGCAGCACATCACCTACGAGCAGTACTTC	CASSKGSRQHITYEQYF
TRBV4-2	TRBJ1-2	.	.	TGTGCCAGCAGCCAAGGGTTGAAAAGAGGAGGGTATGGCTACACCTTC	CASSQGLKRGGYGYTF
TRBV29-1	TRBJ2-7	.	TRBD2	TGCAGCGTTGGGACTAGCGAAGGGTACGAGCAGTACTTC	CSVGTSEGYEQYF
TRBV4-1	TRBJ2-7	.	TRBD1	TGCGCCAGCAGCCAAGTTGAGGGGGCGAGGGACGAGCAGTACTTC	CASSQVEGARDEQYF
TRBV5-6	TRBJ1-4	.	.	TGTGCCAGCAGCTTGGAGTTGGGGGAGGTGAATGAGGATGAAAAACTGTTTTTT	CASSLELGEVNEDEKLFF
TRBV3-1	TRBJ2-7	.	TRBD2	TGTGCCAGCAGCCCCTCCGGACTAGCGGCCTCCTACGAGCAGTACTTC	CASSPSGLAASYEQYF
TRBV2	TRBJ2-7	.	.	TGTGCCAGCAGTGGTTTCAGCGAGCAGTACTTC	CASSGFSEQYF
TRBV6-5	TRBJ2-5	.	TRBD2	TGTGCCAGCAGCAGGGGGACTAGCGGGAACCCTGAGCAGTACTTC	CASSRGTSGNPEQYF
TRBV11-2	TRBJ2-7	.	.	TGTGCCAGCAGCCTTTGGACTGGGCCGTCCTACGAGCAGTACTTC	CASSLWTGPSYEQYF
TRBV2	TRBJ2-5	.	TRBD2	TGTGCCAGCAGTGAAGGAGTTCGAAGGCGGGGGTCATTGTTGGAGACCCAGTACTTC	CASSEGVRRRGSLLETQYF
TRBV13	TRBJ2-1	.	TRBD2	TGTGCCAGCAGCTTTACGGGAGGGTCGAACAATGAGCAGTTCTTC	CASSFTGGSNNEQFF
TRBV28	TRBJ2-5	.	.	TGTGCCAGCTCAACAACCCGTGGGACGGAGACCCAGTACTTC	CASSTTRGTETQYF
TRBV29-1	TRBJ2-3	.	.	TGCAGCGCTGGACAGAATGCAGATACGCAGTATTTT	CSAGQNADTQYF
TRBV27	TRBJ1-2	.	.	TGTGCCAGCAGTCCCCCGGGCCTTCCTCCTAACTATGGCTACACCTTC	CASSPPGLPPNYGYTF
TRBV7-2	TRBJ2-5	.	.	TGTGCCAGCCGACGGTGGGACCAAGAGACCCAGTACTTC	CASRRWDQETQYF
TRBV27	TRBJ2-7	.	.	TGTGCCAGCAGGAGTTTAGGTTTCCCCTACGAGCAGTACTTC	CASRSLGFPYEQYF
TRBV20-1	TRBJ1-2	.	TRBD1	TGCAGTGCTAGAACATTGGGACAGGGAAACTATGGCTACACCTTC	CSARTLGQGNYGYTF
TRBV12-3/TRBV12-4	TRBJ2-5	.	.	TGTGCCAGCAGTTCCAGGACTGTTGAGACCCAGTACTTC	CASSSRTVETQYF
TRBV9	TRBJ1-4	.	.	TGTGCCAGCAGCGTAAAAACAACTAATGAAAAACTGTTTTTT	CASSVKTTNEKLFF
TRBV5-1	TRBJ1-2	.	.	TGCGCCAGCAGCTCGATGACAGTCCAAGGCTACACCTTC	CASSSMTVQGYTF
TRBV2	TRBJ2-6	.	.	TGTGCCAGGCGCAGGGGCGAAGGGGCCAACGTCCTGACTTTC	CARRRGEGANVLTF
TRBV3-1	TRBJ1-2	.	.	TGTGCCAGCAGCCAAGGAGTGGAACATGGCTACACCTTC	CASSQGVEHGYTF
TRBV7-7	TRBJ2-5	.	.	TGTGCCAGCAGCTTAGGGGCGGGCGAGACCCAGTACTTC	CASSLGAGETQYF
TRBV12-3/TRBV12-4	TRBJ1-1	.	.	TGTGCCAGCAGGCTCCGCTACGAAGCTTTCTTT	CASRLRYEAFF
TRBV27	TRBJ2-5	.	.	TGTGCCAGCAGTTTATGGATCGGGCAAGAGACCCAGTACTTC	CASSLWIGQETQYF
TRBV3-1	TRBJ2-1	.	TRBD2	TGTGCCAGCAGCCAAATGTCCCGGACTAGCGGGAGGGCCGCATGGTATGAGCAGTTCTTC	CASSQMSRTSGRAAWYEQFF